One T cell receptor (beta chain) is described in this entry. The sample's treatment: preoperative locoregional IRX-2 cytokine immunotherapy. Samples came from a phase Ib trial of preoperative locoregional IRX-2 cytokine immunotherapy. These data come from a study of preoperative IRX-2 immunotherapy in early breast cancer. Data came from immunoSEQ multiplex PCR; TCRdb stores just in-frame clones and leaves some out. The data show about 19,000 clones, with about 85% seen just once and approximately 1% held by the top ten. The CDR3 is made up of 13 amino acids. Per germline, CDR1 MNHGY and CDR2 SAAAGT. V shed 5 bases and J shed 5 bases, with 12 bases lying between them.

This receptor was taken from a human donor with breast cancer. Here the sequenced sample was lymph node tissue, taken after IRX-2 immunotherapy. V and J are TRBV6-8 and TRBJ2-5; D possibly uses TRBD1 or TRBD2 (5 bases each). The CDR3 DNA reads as TGTGCCAGCAGTCCGGGACGATCGGAGACCCAGTACTTC. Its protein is CASSPGRSETQYF.